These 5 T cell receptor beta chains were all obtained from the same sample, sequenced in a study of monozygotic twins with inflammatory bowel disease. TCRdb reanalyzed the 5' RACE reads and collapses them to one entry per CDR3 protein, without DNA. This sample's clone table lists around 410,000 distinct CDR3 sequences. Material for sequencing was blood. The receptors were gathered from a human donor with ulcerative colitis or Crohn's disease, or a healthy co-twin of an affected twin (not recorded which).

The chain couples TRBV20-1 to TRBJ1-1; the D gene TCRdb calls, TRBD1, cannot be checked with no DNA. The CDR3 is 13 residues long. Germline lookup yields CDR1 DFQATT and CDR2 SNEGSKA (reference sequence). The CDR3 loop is CSAGRGTNTEAFF.

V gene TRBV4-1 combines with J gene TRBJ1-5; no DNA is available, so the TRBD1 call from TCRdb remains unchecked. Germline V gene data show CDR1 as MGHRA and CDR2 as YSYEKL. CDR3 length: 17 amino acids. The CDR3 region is CASSFSAVGGRGSLKHF.

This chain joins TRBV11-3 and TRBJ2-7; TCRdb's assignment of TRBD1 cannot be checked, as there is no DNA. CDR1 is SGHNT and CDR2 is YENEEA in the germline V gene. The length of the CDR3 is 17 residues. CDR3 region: CASSPSGSGRGNKEQYF. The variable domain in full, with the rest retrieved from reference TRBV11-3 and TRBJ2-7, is EAGVVQSPRYKIIEKKQPVAFWCNPISGHNTLYWYLQNLGQGPELLIRYENEEAVDDSQLPKDRFSAERLKGVDSTLKIQPAELGDSAVYLCASSPSGSGRGNKEQYFGPGTRLTVT.

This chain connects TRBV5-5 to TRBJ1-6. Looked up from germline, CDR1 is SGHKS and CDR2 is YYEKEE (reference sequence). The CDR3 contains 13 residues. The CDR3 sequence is CASSMDSSSPLHF.

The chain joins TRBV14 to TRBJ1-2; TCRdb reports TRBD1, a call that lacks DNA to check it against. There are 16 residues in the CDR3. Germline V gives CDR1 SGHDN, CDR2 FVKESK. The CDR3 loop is CASSQGPGYRGYGYTF.